This T cell receptor (beta chain) originates from a study of post-analysis software for immune sequencing data. The wider study: Secondary progressive, relapsing-remitting and progressive-relapsing multiple sclerosis were among the included disease courses. Study-wide results and caveats: Five TRBV segments were significantly more frequent in patients than in controls. TRBV5-6, TRBV5-1 and TRBV20-1 were among these segments.

Prepared TCR beta cDNA libraries contained unique molecular identifiers. The T cell input of about 0.85 to 10 million gave roughly 460,000 cDNA molecules. TCRdb reprocessed the PCR reads with MiXCR, giving one entry per CDR3 protein. Of about 810,000 distinct CDR3 sequences listed, approximately 57% were seen once; the top ten hold 4.6%. The germline CDR1 and CDR2 sequences are SGHKS and YYEKEE (reference sequence). The length of the CDR3 is 14 residues. V shed 2 bases, J shed 5 bases, and the junction held 3 bases outside the gene matches. A remark on this clonotype: As yet, its antigen is unknown.

Sample: blood. The rearrangement joins TRBV5-5 to TRBJ2-2; TRBD2 matches at 7 bases. The TCR comes from a girl aged 5-17 years with multiple sclerosis. This CDR3 is CASSFWDYTGELFF. CDR3 DNA: TGTGCCAGCAGCTTCTGGGACTATACCGGGGAGCTGTTTTTT.